This T cell receptor beta chain emerged from a study of cytomegalovirus exposure and HLA in healthy donors. About the study: HLA-typed donors contributed approximately 92 million unique TCRs, which were held in an early data release. Membership in the Caucasian-associated ancestry cluster was found for around 81% of fewer than 450 genotyped donors. Overall study results and limits: For presence/absence analyses, sequencing depth was assumed to be roughly uniform across donors.

To note about this clone: Its target is not known.

V shed 0 bases, J shed 2 bases, and the junction held 4 bases outside the gene matches. Germline values: CDR1 SGDLS, CDR2 YYNGEE. CDR3 length: 15 amino acids. PCR used 60 Vbeta primers and 13 Jbeta primers. The assay was immunoSEQ multiplex PCR, and TCRdb's table has in-frame clones only and misses some. Of 95,000 to 110,000 clones listed, 81% are singletons. This chain joins TRBV9 and TRBJ1-2, with 7 bases matching TRBD1. The TCR originated in a man aged 25 to 40 in good health and CMV-seronegative. Material: PBMCs. The CDR3 protein is CASSVALGQNYGYTF. The CDR3 coding sequence is TGTGCCAGCAGCGTAGCGTTGGGACAGAACTATGGCTACACCTTC. Full variable domain (rest looked up from reference TRBV9 and TRBJ1-2): DSGVTQTPKHLITATGQRVTLRCSPRSGDLSVYWYQQSLDQGLQFLIQYYNGEERAKGNILERFSAQQFPDLHSELNLSSLELGDSALYFCASSVALGQNYGYTFGSGTRLTVV.